These 10 T cell receptor beta chains came from one sample sequenced in a study of blood T cell repertoires in COVID-19. Profiled with immunoSEQ multiplex PCR; TCRdb holds only in-frame clones, not every one. The sample records some 340,000 clones, about four fifths being singletons. Sequencing was done on a sample of PBMCs or T cells enriched from blood (not recorded which). These receptors were obtained from a woman aged 45 to 65 who had recovered from COVID-19.

This clone is a singleton in its sample. This sequence joins TRBV19 and TRBJ1-2, with 7 bases that match TRBD1. The CDR3 length is 14 residues. CDR1 LNHDA and CDR2 SQIVND come from the germline V gene (reference sequence). J gave up 8 bases and V 3 bases, and 9 bases lay outside the gene matches. This CDR3 is CASSMAGGRGGYTF. In DNA, the CDR3 is TGTGCCAGTAGTATGGCAGGGGGAAGGGGCGGCTACACCTTC.

The V and J genes are TRBV5-1 and TRBJ2-2; 8 bases agree with TRBD2. The germline gives CDR1 SGHRS, CDR2 YFSETQ. The V and J ends lost 3 bases and 6 bases, in that order; junction bases with no gene match: 13. The CDR3 consists of 17 residues. The CDR3 region has the DNA TGCGCCAGCAGCTCTATATCGGGGGACGGGGGGGCCGGGGAGCTGTTTTTT. This gives the protein CASSSISGDGGAGELFF. Complete variable domain (other parts from reference TRBV5-1 and TRBJ2-2): KAGVTQTPRYLIKTRGQQVTLSCSPISGHRSVSWYQQTPGQGLQFLFEYFSETQRNKGNFPGRFSGRQFSNSRSEMNVSTLELGDSALYLCASSSISGDGGAGELFFGEGSRLTVL.

The chain carries TRBV9 and TRBJ2-2; D call uncertain. V was trimmed by 3 bases and J by 0 bases, leaving 12 bases between them. Germline V gene sequence: CDR1 SGDLS, CDR2 YYNGEE. This CDR3 has 16 amino acids. Here the CDR3 reads CASSAGVKANTGELFF. CDR3 sequence (DNA): TGTGCCAGCAGCGCCGGAGTGAAAGCGAACACCGGGGAGCTGTTTTTT.

The rearrangement links TRBV7-3 to TRBJ1-2, with unresolved D. Germline V gives CDR1 SGHTA, CDR2 FQGTGA. The CDR3 runs to 13 residues. Trimming stripped 2 bases from V and 7 bases from J, with 11 bases between. This CDR3 is CASSLQPGTGYTF. The CDR3 DNA is TGTGCCAGCAGCTTACAACCGGGTACTGGCTACACCTTC.

This rearrangement joins TRBV19 to TRBJ1-1; TRBD1 might be the D (6 bases). V shed 0 bases and J shed 4 bases, with 9 bases lying between them. The CDR3 has 14 residues. Germline V gene data show CDR1 as LNHDA and CDR2 as SQIVND (reference sequence). In DNA, the CDR3 is TGTGCCAGTAGTATAGACACAGGGAGCACTGAAGCTTTCTTT. This codes for CASSIDTGSTEAFF.

The V gene is TRBV30, the J gene TRBJ1-2; 12 nucleotides align to TRBD1. Germline loops: CDR1 GTSNPN, CDR2 SVGIG (reference sequence). J was trimmed by 3 bases and V by 5 bases; bases with no gene match: 1. This CDR3 is 13 amino acids long. The CDR3 loop reads CAWGTGGDYGYTF. CDR3 nucleotides: TGTGCCTGGGGGACAGGGGGCGACTATGGCTACACCTTC.

CDR3 DNA: TGTGCCAGCAGTTATACACCCGGAGGCAATCAGCCCCAGCATTTT. This translates into CASSYTPGGNQPQHF. This chain connects TRBV6-5 to TRBJ1-5; D unresolved. The CDR3 totals 15 residues. Trimming removed 3 bases from V and 2 bases from J, with 11 bases in between. CDR1 MNHEY and CDR2 SVGAGI come from the germline V gene.

This chain's CDR3 is CASSVGVGWANSPLHF. The CDR3 region has the DNA TGTGCCAGCAGCGTAGGGGTAGGTTGGGCTAATTCACCCCTCCACTTT. This rearrangement joins TRBV9 to TRBJ1-6, with unresolved D. The CDR3 spans 16 residues. The V end lost 0 bases, the J end lost 6 bases, and 13 bases lay between the germline ends. Germline V gene data show CDR1 as SGDLS and CDR2 as YYNGEE.

The chain joins TRBV5-6 to TRBJ1-3; D is unresolved. The CDR3 has 16 amino acids. V lost 0 bases, J lost 2 bases, and 12 bases lay in between. CDR1 is SGHDT, CDR2 YYEEEE, per germline. CDR3 nucleotides: TGTGCCAGCAGCTTGGGTTCCGGACTTACTGGAAACACCATATATTTT. It translates to CASSLGSGLTGNTIYF.

V is TRBV9 and J is TRBJ1-1, with unresolved D. Deletions cut 0 bases from V and 2 bases from J, with 11 bases between. The CDR3 loop spans 15 amino acids. Germline CDR1 is SGDLS and CDR2 is YYNGEE. The CDR3 nucleotides are TGTGCCAGCAGCGTAGGAGGAGGGTCAAACACTGAAGCTTTCTTT. It is translated as CASSVGGGSNTEAFF.